This entry lists 20 T cell receptor beta chains sequenced from one sample in a study of control samples from healthy donors and cancer patients. Sequenced by immunoSEQ multiplex PCR; TCRdb stores in-frame clones only, minus some. In the table there are about 79,000 clones, 90% to 95% of which are singletons. The sample comprised PBMCs. The receptors originated from a woman between 35 and 50 years old with lung cancer.

This clone has only one observation. V is TRBV12-5 and J is TRBJ2-2; 9 bases fit TRBD1. Germline loops: CDR1 LGHNT, CDR2 FRNRAP. V lost 2 bases and J lost 1; bases outside the gene matches: 2. This CDR3 has 16 amino acids. This CDR3 reads CASGLWGQGNTGELFF. As DNA, the CDR3 is TGTGCTAGTGGTTTGTGGGGACAGGGGAACACCGGGGAGCTGTTTTTT.

The chain is built from TRBV28 and TRBJ2-1; TRBD2 matches 8 bases. J gave up 9 bases and V 8 bases, and 18 bases lay outside the gene matches. The CDR3 sequence is 16 residues long. Germline loops: CDR1 MDHEN, CDR2 SYDVKM. The CDR3 DNA sequence: TGTGCCAGCCTTACGGGGGGGCTGGGGTTTCAGGGTGAGCAGTTCTTC. The encoded protein is CASLTGGLGFQGEQFF.

This chain joins TRBV3-1 (or the pseudogene TRBV3-2) and TRBJ2-2; 12 bases match TRBD1. After removal of 8 bases from V and 6 bases from J, the junction contained 4 bases not matched to a gene. CDR1 is LGHDT and CDR2 is YNNKEL in the germline V gene (reference sequence). This CDR3 has 14 amino acids. This chain's CDR3 is CASLGQGASGELFF. The CDR3 DNA is TGTGCCAGCTTGGGACAGGGGGCGTCCGGGGAGCTGTTTTTT.

This rearrangement joins TRBV4-1 to TRBJ1-1; D uncertain. Trimming stripped 2 bases from V and 0 bases from J, with 4 bases between. This CDR3 has 13 residues. From germline, CDR1 is MGHRA and CDR2 YSYEKL. The DNA of the CDR3 is TGCGCCAGCAGCCAATTTATGAACACTGAAGCTTTCTTT. Protein: CASSQFMNTEAFF.

The chain employs TRBV11-2 and TRBJ2-5; D is possibly TRBD2 (5 bases). Germline V lookup: CDR1 SGHAT, CDR2 FQNNGV. V dropped 5 bases and J dropped 2 bases, with 6 bases sitting between them. The CDR3 sequence is 12 residues long. CDR3 in amino acids: CASSRGQETQYF. The CDR3 region has the DNA TGTGCCAGCAGCCGGGGTCAAGAGACCCAGTACTTC.

This clone was found once. The chain carries TRBV27 and TRBJ1-1, with a tentative D call TRBD1 (6 bases). Trimming shortened V by 6 bases and J by 8 bases, and 16 bases separated the two germline ends. CDR1 is MNHEY and CDR2 is SMNVEV in the germline V gene (reference sequence). This CDR3 contains 13 residues. The CDR3 DNA reads as TGTGCCAGCAGCCGGACAGTAAGGGACGAAGCTTTCTTT. Amino acid sequence: CASSRTVRDEAFF.

The chain recombines TRBV3-1 (or the pseudogene TRBV3-2) with TRBJ2-3, with TRBD1 identical over 7 bases. Per the germline V gene, CDR1 is LGHDT and CDR2 is YNNKEL (reference sequence). With V trimmed by 4 bases and J by 4 bases, 5 bases remained unmatched. The CDR3 has 14 amino acids. The CDR3, as DNA: TGTGCCAGCAGCCTGTTAGACAGGGCAGATACGCAGTATTTT. Its translation: CASSLLDRADTQYF.

This clone was observed a few times. V and J are TRBV6-2 or TRBV6-3 and TRBJ1-6, with TRBD1 as a possible D gene (6 bases). This CDR3 region has 15 residues. V dropped 5 bases and J dropped 7 bases, with 15 bases sitting between them. Germline lookup yields CDR1 MNHEY and CDR2 SVGEGT. CDR3 amino acids: CASSQHRAANSPLHF. CDR3 DNA: TGTGCCAGCAGTCAACACAGGGCCGCGAATTCACCCCTCCACTTT.

In this sample, this clone turned up once. The rearrangement joins TRBV3-1 (or the pseudogene TRBV3-2) to TRBJ1-5; perhaps TRBD1 as D (6 bases). V was pared by 4 bases and J by 7 bases, with 11 bases between. The length of the CDR3 is 13 residues. Germline CDR1 and CDR2: LGHDT and YNNKEL (reference sequence). The DNA of the CDR3 is TGTGCCAGCAGCCGCACAGGGTTCCAGCCCCAGCATTTT. This sequence encodes CASSRTGFQPQHF.

This clone came up once. V and J are TRBV5-4 and TRBJ1-6, with D possibly TRBD1 on 6 matching bases. Germline-derived CDR1 and CDR2 are SGHNT and YYREEE (reference sequence). This CDR3 region has 17 residues. V gave up 5 bases and J gave up 0 bases, with 15 bases separating them. CDR3: CASRQYRVSSYNSPLHF. The CDR3 nucleotides are TGTGCCAGCAGACAATACAGGGTCAGCTCCTATAATTCACCCCTCCACTTT. The full variable domain, rest sourced from reference TRBV5-4 and TRBJ1-6, is ETGVTQSPTHLIKTRGQQVTLRCSSQSGHNTVSWYQQALGQGPQFIFQYYREEENGRGNFPPRFSGLQFPNYSSELNVNALELDDSALYLCASRQYRVSSYNSPLHFGNGTRLTVT.

The J gene is TRBJ1-2, the V gene TRBV13, with D possibly being TRBD1 (6 bases). Germline CDR1 and CDR2: PRHDT and FYEKMQ (reference sequence). The V and J ends lost 3 bases and 8 bases respectively, with 19 bases between them. This CDR3 contains 15 residues. CDR3 sequence (DNA): TGTGCCAGCAGCTTCTTGGTTTCGGGACACCAGGGCTACACCTTC. Translation: CASSFLVSGHQGYTF.

The chain is built from TRBV11-2 and TRBJ1-6; no definite D call. From germline, CDR1 is SGHAT and CDR2 FQNNGV. The CDR3 totals 13 residues. V dropped 5 bases and J dropped 7 bases, with 9 bases sitting between them. DNA of the CDR3: TGTGCCAGCAGCCCCCCAAAGAATTCACCCCTCCACTTT. Protein product: CASSPPKNSPLHF. Supplemented by reference TRBV11-2 and TRBJ1-6, the full variable domain reads EAGVAQSPRYKIIEKRQSVAFWCNPISGHATLYWYQQILGQGPKLLIQFQNNGVVDDSQLPKDRFSAERLKGVDSTLKIQPAKLEDSAVYLCASSPPKNSPLHFGNGTRLTVT.

The rearrangement links TRBV14 to TRBJ2-6; D uncertain. Trimming stripped 1 base from V and 1 base from J, with 5 bases between. The germline V gene has CDR1 SGHDN and CDR2 FVKESK. The CDR3 contains 15 residues. CDR3 loop: CASSQVGSGANVLTF. CDR3 nucleotide sequence: TGTGCCAGCAGCCAAGTTGGGTCTGGGGCCAACGTCCTGACTTTC.

J is TRBJ2-5 and V is TRBV27; TRBD2 might be the D (5 bases). V lost 0 bases and J 5 bases, leaving 19 bases between the germline ends. The CDR3 consists of 17 residues. Germline V gives CDR1 MNHEY, CDR2 SMNVEV (reference sequence). The CDR3 spells CASSLSMGYSGWETQYF. The CDR3 DNA reads as TGTGCCAGCAGTTTATCGATGGGGTATTCGGGGTGGGAGACCCAGTACTTC.

The V and J genes are TRBV9 and TRBJ1-3; D may be TRBD1 (6 bases). CDR3 length: 16 residues. Per the germline V gene, CDR1 is SGDLS and CDR2 is YYNGEE. Trimming took 2 bases from V and 0 from J, leaving 12 bases between them. CDR3 amino acids: CASSVQGRFSGNTIYF. CDR3 coding DNA: TGTGCCAGCAGCGTTCAGGGGAGGTTCTCTGGAAACACCATATATTTT.

This chain connects TRBV19 to TRBJ1-1, with 7 bases identical to TRBD1. CDR1 is LNHDA, CDR2 SQIVND, per germline (reference sequence). The CDR3 contains 13 residues. Losses at the gene ends were 3 bases for V and 8 bases for J; bases not matched to a gene: 6. The CDR3 nucleotides are TGTGCCAGTAGTATCCCAGGGGGTAGCGAAGCTTTCTTT. This sequence encodes CASSIPGGSEAFF.

The rearrangement joins TRBV28 to TRBJ1-2; TRBD1 matches at 7 bases. CDR3 length equals 12 residues. V was pared by 5 bases and J by 5 bases, with 2 bases of the junction left unmatched. Germline-derived CDR1 and CDR2 are MDHEN and SYDVKM. The CDR3 nucleotides read TGTGCCAGCAGTCTGGGACAGTATGGCTACACCTTC. Amino acids: CASSLGQYGYTF.

The V gene is TRBV24-1, the J gene TRBJ2-1, with TRBD1 identical over 7 bases. The length of the CDR3 is 13 residues. With V trimmed by 7 bases and J by 6 bases, 5 bases remained unmatched. The germline gives CDR1 KGHDR, CDR2 SFDVKD. CDR3: CATSPGTANEQFF. DNA of the CDR3: TGTGCCACCAGCCCCGGGACAGCCAATGAGCAGTTCTTC.

CDR3 residues: CASGSRGARETQYF. The CDR3 nucleotides read TGTGCTAGTGGTTCACGGGGGGCAAGGGAGACCCAGTACTTC. J is TRBJ2-5 and V is TRBV12-5; a possible D gene is TRBD2 (7 bases). The V and J ends lost 4 bases and 5 bases respectively, with 14 bases between them. CDR3 length equals 14 residues. Germline lookup yields CDR1 LGHNT and CDR2 FRNRAP.

This clone was found once. The rearrangement joins TRBV11-2 to TRBJ2-7; no definite D call. This CDR3 contains 12 residues. Germline V CDR1 and CDR2: SGHAT, FQNNGV. Trimming removed 1 base at V and 2 bases at J, with 3 bases between. The CDR3 is CASSLAPYEQYF. CDR3 bases: TGTGCCAGCAGCTTAGCCCCCTACGAGCAGTACTTC.